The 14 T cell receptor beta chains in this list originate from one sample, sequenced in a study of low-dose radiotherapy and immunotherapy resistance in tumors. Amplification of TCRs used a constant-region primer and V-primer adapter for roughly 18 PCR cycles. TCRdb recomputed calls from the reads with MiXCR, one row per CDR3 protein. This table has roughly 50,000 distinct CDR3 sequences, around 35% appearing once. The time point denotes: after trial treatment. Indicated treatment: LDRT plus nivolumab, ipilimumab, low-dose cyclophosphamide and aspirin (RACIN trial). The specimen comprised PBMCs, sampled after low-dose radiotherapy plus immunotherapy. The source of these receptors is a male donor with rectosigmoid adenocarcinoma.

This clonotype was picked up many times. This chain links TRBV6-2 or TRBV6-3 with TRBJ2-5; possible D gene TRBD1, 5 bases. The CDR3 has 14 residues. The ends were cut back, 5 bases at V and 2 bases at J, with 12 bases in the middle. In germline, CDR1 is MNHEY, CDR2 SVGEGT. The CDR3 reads CASSKGAVQETQYF. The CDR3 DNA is TGTGCCAGCAGTAAAGGGGCAGTTCAAGAGACCCAGTACTTC.

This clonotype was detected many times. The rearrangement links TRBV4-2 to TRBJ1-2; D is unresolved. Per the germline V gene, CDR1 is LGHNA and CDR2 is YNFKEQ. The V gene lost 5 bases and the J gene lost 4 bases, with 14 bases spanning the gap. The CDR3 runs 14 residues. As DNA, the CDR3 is TGTGCCAGCAGCGAAATGGGTAGTGGCTATGGCTACACCTTC. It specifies CASSEMGSGYGYTF.

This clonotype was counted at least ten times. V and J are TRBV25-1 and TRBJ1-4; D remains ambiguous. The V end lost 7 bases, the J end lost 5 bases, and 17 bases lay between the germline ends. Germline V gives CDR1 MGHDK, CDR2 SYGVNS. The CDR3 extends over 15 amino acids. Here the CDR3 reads CASILNEDGNEKLFF. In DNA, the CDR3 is TGTGCCAGCATCCTGAACGAGGACGGGAATGAAAAACTGTTTTTT.

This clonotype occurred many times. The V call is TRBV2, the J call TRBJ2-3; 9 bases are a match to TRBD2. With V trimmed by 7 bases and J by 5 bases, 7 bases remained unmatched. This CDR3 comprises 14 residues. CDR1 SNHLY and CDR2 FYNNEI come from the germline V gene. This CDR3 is CASKVGLAGDTQYF. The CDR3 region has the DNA TGTGCCAGCAAAGTGGGACTAGCTGGAGATACGCAGTATTTT.

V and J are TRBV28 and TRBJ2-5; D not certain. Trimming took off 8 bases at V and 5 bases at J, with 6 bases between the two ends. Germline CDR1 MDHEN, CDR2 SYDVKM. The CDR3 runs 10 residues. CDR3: CASGYETQYF. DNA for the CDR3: TGTGCCAGCGGGTACGAGACCCAGTACTTC.

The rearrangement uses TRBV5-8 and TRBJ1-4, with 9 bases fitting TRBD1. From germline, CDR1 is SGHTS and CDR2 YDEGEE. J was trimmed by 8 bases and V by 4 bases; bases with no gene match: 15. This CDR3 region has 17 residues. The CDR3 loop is CASSAGPEQGAREKLFF. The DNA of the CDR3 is TGTGCCAGCAGCGCCGGACCCGAACAGGGGGCGCGGGAAAAACTGTTTTTT.

Written as DNA, the CDR3 is TGTGCCATCTACGGTGACACAAGGTACACCTTC. Its protein product is CAIYGDTRYTF. V and J are TRBV6-1 and TRBJ1-2; D is uncertain. Germline CDR1 and CDR2: MNHNS and SASEGT. V lost 10 bases and J lost 11, with 17 bases in between. This CDR3 region has 11 residues.

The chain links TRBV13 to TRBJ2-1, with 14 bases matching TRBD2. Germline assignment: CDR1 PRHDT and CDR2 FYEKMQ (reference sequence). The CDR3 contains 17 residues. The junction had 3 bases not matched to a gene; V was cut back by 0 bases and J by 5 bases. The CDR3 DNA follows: TGTGCCAGCAGCTTAGGCTCGGGACTAGCGGGGGACAATGAGCAGTTCTTC. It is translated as CASSLGSGLAGDNEQFF.

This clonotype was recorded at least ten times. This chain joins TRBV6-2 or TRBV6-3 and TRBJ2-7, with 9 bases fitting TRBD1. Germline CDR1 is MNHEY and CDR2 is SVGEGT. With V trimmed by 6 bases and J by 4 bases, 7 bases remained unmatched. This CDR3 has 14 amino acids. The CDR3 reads CASRTGQGHYEQYF. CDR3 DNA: TGTGCCAGCAGGACGGGACAGGGCCATTACGAGCAGTACTTC.

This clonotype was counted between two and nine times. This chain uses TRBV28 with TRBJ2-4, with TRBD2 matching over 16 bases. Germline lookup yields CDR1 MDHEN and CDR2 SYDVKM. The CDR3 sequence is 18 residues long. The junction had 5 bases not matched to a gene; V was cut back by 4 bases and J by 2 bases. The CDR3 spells CASSSGTSGGETKNIQYF. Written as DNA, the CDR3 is TGTGCCAGCAGTTCGGGGACTAGCGGGGGGGAAACCAAAAACATTCAGTACTTC.

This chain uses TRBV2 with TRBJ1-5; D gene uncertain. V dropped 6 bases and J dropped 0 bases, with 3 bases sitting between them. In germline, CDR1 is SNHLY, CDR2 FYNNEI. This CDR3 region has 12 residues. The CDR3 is CASRYSNQPQHF. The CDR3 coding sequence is TGTGCCAGCAGGTATAGCAATCAGCCCCAGCATTTT.

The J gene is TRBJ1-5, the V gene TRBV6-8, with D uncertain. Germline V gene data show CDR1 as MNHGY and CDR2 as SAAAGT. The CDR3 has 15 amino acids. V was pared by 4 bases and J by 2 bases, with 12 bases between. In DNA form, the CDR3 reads TGTGCCAGCAGTTTTTTGCCGAACCGCAATCAGCCCCAGCATTTT. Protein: CASSFLPNRNQPQHF.

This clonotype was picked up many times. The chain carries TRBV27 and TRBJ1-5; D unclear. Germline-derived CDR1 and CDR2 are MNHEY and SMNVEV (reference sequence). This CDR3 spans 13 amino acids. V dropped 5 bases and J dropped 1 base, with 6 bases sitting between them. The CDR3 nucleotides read TGTGCCAGCAGTCAAATAAGCAATCAGCCCCAGCATTTT. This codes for CASSQISNQPQHF.

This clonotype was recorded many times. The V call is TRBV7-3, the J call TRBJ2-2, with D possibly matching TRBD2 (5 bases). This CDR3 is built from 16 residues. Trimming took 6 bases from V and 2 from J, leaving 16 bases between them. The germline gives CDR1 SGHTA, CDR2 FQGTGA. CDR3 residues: CASSPGLGRNTGELFF. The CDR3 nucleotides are TGTGCCAGCAGTCCCGGGTTGGGGAGAAACACCGGGGAGCTGTTTTTT.